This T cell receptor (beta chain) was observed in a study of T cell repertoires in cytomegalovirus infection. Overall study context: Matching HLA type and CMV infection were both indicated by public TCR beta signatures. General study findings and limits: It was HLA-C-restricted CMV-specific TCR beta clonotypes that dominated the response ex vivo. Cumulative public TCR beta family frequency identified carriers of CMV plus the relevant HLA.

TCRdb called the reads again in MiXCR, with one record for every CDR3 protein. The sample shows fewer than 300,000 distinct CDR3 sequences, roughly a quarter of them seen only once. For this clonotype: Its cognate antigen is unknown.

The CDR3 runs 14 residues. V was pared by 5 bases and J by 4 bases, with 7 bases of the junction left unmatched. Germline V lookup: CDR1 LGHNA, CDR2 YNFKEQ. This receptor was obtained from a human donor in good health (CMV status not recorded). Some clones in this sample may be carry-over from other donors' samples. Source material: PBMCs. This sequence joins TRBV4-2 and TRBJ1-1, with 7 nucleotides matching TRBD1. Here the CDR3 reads CASSFKTGSTEAFF. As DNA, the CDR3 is TGTGCCAGCAGCTTCAAGACAGGGAGCACTGAAGCTTTCTTT.